Sequencing of this TCR beta chain was carried out in a study of blood T cell repertoires in COVID-19. Study-wide context: Collection of acute and convalescent COVID-19 samples took place in the United States, Italy and Spain.

The protocol was immunoSEQ multiplex PCR, while the TCRdb copy is restricted to in-frame clones and leaves out a portion. The sample has 290,000 or so clones, 70% to 90% seen once. After removal of 4 bases from V and 6 bases from J, the junction contained 10 bases not matched to a gene. This CDR3 has 14 residues. In germline, CDR1 is SQVTM, CDR2 ANQGSEA. Sample: peripheral blood. The chain is built from TRBV29-1 and TRBJ1-2; 8 bases are a match to TRBD1. This sequence originates from a man aged 45 to 65 with active or convalescent COVID-19. In DNA form, the CDR3 reads TGCAGCGTTGCGGACAGGGCGCAGGAGGATGGCTACACCTTC. Amino acid sequence: CSVADRAQEDGYTF.